This T cell receptor beta chain derives from a study of T cell responses to AZD1222 COVID-19 vaccine. Repertoires were generated with immunoSEQ multiplex PCR, while TCRdb's copy carries only in-frame clones and drops some. The sample includes fewer than 180,000 clones, about 92% of them seen just once. The length of the CDR3 is 14 residues. Trimming at V came to 4 bases and at J to 3 bases, leaving 5 bases not matched to a gene. In germline, CDR1 is ENHRY, CDR2 SYGVKD. The specimen was peripheral blood, collected 28 days after the second AZD1222 dose. The TCR sequence derives from an adult who received the AZD1222 COVID-19 vaccine. V is TRBV10-3 and J is TRBJ2-5; 7 nucleotides align to TRBD2. The CDR3 spells CAISGASGEETQYF. CDR3 in DNA: TGTGCCATCAGTGGGGCTAGCGGAGAAGAGACCCAGTACTTC.